This entry describes one TCR beta chain. Its antigen is not identified. The V gene end was trimmed by 6 bases and the J gene end by 5 bases; junction bases not matched to a gene: 9. The CDR3 consists of 16 residues. CDR1 is ENHRY and CDR2 is SYGVKD in the germline V gene. TCRdb called the RT-PCR reads again in MiXCR, with one record for every CDR3 protein. Of about 520,000 distinct CDR3 sequences in the sample, 25% were seen once. This entry comes from a study of response to subunit inactivated influenza vaccine. Study-level findings and limits: Authors suggested seasonal influenza vaccinations each recruit few new T cells.

This TCR was recovered from a man aged 50 to 59 who received an inactivated influenza vaccine. The chain recombines TRBV10-3 with TRBJ2-3; 12 bases match TRBD2. This specimen consisted of CD4+ T cells sorted from PBMCs, obtained about 5 days after vaccination. CDR3 in DNA: TGTGCCATCAGCCTCCGACTAGCGGGAGTGGTAGATACGCAGTATTTT. Protein sequence: CAISLRLAGVVDTQYF.